This T cell receptor beta chain came from a study of identical twins. Study-wide points: Some out-of-frame alpha sequences were shared by twins, and these showed excess low generation probability.

Trimming stripped 0 bases from V and 9 bases from J, with 15 bases between. There are 14 residues in the CDR3. The germline V gene has CDR1 GTSNPN and CDR2 SVGIG (reference sequence). TCRdb ran MiXCR on the 5' RACE reads and lists one entry per CDR3 protein. The repertoire has approximately 220,000 distinct CDR3 sequences, under 10% of them found once; the top ten carry less than 2.5%. This clonotype was seen repeatedly, ten times or more. As yet, its antigen is unknown. Another study also made use of these data, one on yellow fever vaccine responses in identical twins.

This sequence joins TRBV30 and TRBJ2-1; the D gene is possibly TRBD2 (6 bases). The receptor was isolated from a young woman in good health. The specimen was memory (CD45RO+) T cells sorted from blood. The DNA for the CDR3 is TGTGCCTGGAGTGTAGGGCTAGCGCGGGCTGAGCAGTTCTTC. Translating it yields CAWSVGLARAEQFF.